These 23 T cell receptor beta chains originate from one sample sequenced in a study of molecular identifiers for immune sequencing clone quantification. TCRdb re-called the PCR reads through MiXCR, storing one row per CDR3 protein. The sample consists of 490,000 or so distinct CDR3 sequences, over 20% of them appearing once. The sequencing input was naive CD8+ T cells from blood, with Jurkat cell RNA spiked in. The subset is: FACS-sorted CD8+CD4-CCR7+CD45RA+ naive T cells. The receptor set was obtained from a human donor in good health. Some libraries in this study had Jurkat cell RNA spiked in.

In this sample, this clonotype turned up many times. This chain links TRBV29-1 with TRBJ2-2, with TRBD1 matching over 10 bases. CDR1 is SQVTM, CDR2 ANQGSEA, per germline. CDR3 length equals 14 residues. Trimming removed 3 bases from V and 7 bases from J; junction bases left unmatched: 5. The CDR3 here is CSVELGQGIGELFF. In nucleotides, the CDR3 is TGCAGCGTTGAGCTGGGACAGGGGATCGGGGAGCTGTTTTTT.

At least ten counts were recorded for this clonotype. The V gene is TRBV7-9, the J gene TRBJ2-3; TRBD1 matches at 11 bases. The CDR3 is made up of 16 amino acids. After removal of 3 bases from V and 4 bases from J, the junction contained 6 bases not matched to a gene. Germline values: CDR1 SEHNR, CDR2 FQNEAQ (reference sequence). CDR3 in DNA: TGTGCCAGCAGCTTCACTCCGGGACAGGGGGCAGATACGCAGTATTTT. Encoded protein: CASSFTPGQGADTQYF.

The CDR3 nucleotides read TGTGCCAGCACCACCCCTGACGTGGGGAACACCGGGGAGCTGTTTTTT. Translated, it gives CASTTPDVGNTGELFF. This chain links TRBV27 with TRBJ2-2; no clear D gene. Germline V gene data show CDR1 as MNHEY and CDR2 as SMNVEV (reference sequence). CDR3 length: 16 residues. Trimming removed 7 bases at V and 1 base at J, with 16 bases between.

In its sample, this clonotype was seen many times. CDR3 sequence: CASSREGPTTDTQYF. CDR3 bases: TGTGCCAGCAGCCGCGAGGGACCGACGACAGATACGCAGTATTTT. V is TRBV7-2 and J is TRBJ2-3; tentatively, D is TRBD1 or TRBD2 (5 bases each). With 5 bases removed from V and 3 bases from J, the gap between germline ends came to 15 bases. CDR1 and CDR2 from the germline V gene are SGHTA and FQGNSA. This CDR3 contains 15 residues.

The rearrangement uses TRBV14 and TRBJ1-1; no clear D gene. The CDR3 covers 16 residues. V gave up 0 bases and J gave up 2 bases, with 13 bases separating them. Germline V CDR1 and CDR2: SGHDN, FVKESK. The CDR3, as DNA: TGTGCCAGCAGCCAAGAAGGAACTACCCCTAACACTGAAGCTTTCTTT. Protein product: CASSQEGTTPNTEAFF.

This clonotype was picked up many times. The chain uses TRBV7-6 and TRBJ2-1, with 9 bases matching TRBD1. The CDR3 sequence is 15 residues long. With V trimmed by 3 bases and J by 7 bases, 7 bases remained unmatched. The germline gives CDR1 SGHVS, CDR2 FNYEAQ. As DNA, the CDR3 is TGTGCCAGCAGCTTGGCGGACAGGGGATGGAATGAGCAGTTCTTC. Protein product: CASSLADRGWNEQFF.

This clonotype has at least ten counts. The V gene is TRBV5-6, the J gene TRBJ2-3; TRBD2 matches 9 bases. Per the germline V gene, CDR1 is SGHDT and CDR2 is YYEEEE. This CDR3 is 17 amino acids long. The trim removed 1 base at V and 2 bases at J, leaving 8 bases unmatched. The CDR3 DNA reads as TGTGCCAGCAGCTTGTGGGCTAGCGGGACCTTCACAGATACGCAGTATTTT. It encodes CASSLWASGTFTDTQYF. The variable domain in full, completed from reference TRBV5-6 and TRBJ2-3, reads DAGVTQSPTHLIKTRGQQVTLRCSPKSGHDTVSWYQQALGQGPQFIFQYYEEEERQRGNFPDRFSGHQFPNYSSELNVNALLLGDSALYLCASSLWASGTFTDTQYFGPGTRLTVL.

The sample holds a few counts of this clonotype. The chain uses TRBV6-2 or TRBV6-3 and TRBJ2-7, with D perhaps TRBD2 (6 bases). Trimming shortened V by 4 bases and J by 6 bases, and 13 bases separated the two germline ends. There are 13 residues in the CDR3. Looked up from germline, CDR1 is MNHEY and CDR2 is SVGEGT. CDR3 protein: CASSSGGRTEQYF. In DNA form, the CDR3 reads TGTGCCAGCAGTTCCGGGGGAAGGACCGAGCAGTACTTC.

This clonotype was seen many times. J is TRBJ2-3 and V is TRBV29-1, with 12 bases identical to TRBD2. This CDR3 has 15 residues. With V trimmed by 7 bases and J by 4 bases, 9 bases remained unmatched. CDR1 SQVTM and CDR2 ANQGSEA come from the germline V gene. The chain's CDR3 is CSDGPSGGASDTQYF. CDR3 nucleotides: TGCAGCGACGGCCCTAGCGGGGGGGCCTCAGATACGCAGTATTTT.

The J gene is TRBJ2-7, the V gene TRBV20-1; D is possibly TRBD1 or TRBD2 (6 bases each). The CDR3 covers 16 residues. V lost 3 bases to trimming and J lost 1 base, with 19 bases between them. Per germline, CDR1 DFQATT and CDR2 SNEGSKA (reference sequence). The CDR3 reads CSARSAPRGLSYEQYF. CDR3 DNA: TGCAGTGCTAGGTCTGCCCCCCGGGGGCTTTCCTACGAGCAGTACTTC.

In its sample, this clonotype was seen a few times. The gene calls are TRBV5-8 and TRBJ1-1, with 7 bases fitting TRBD1. J gave up 4 bases and V 6 bases, and 9 bases lay outside the gene matches. The CDR3 is made up of 14 amino acids. Germline V gene data show CDR1 as SGHTS and CDR2 as YDEGEE. The CDR3 DNA is TGTGCCAGCAAAGGGGTCAGGGGGAGCACTGAAGCTTTCTTT. It is translated as CASKGVRGSTEAFF. Full variable domain (remainder filled in from reference TRBV5-8 and TRBJ1-1): EAGVTQSPTHLIKTRGQQATLRCSPISGHTSVYWYQQALGLGLQFLLWYDEGEERNRGNFPPRFSGRQFPNYSSELNVNALELEDSALYLCASKGVRGSTEAFFGQGTRLTVV.

The sample holds many counts of this clonotype. The gene calls are TRBV6-5 and TRBJ2-1; perhaps TRBD2 as D (5 bases). The length of the CDR3 is 17 residues. V was pared by 5 bases and J by 7 bases, with 24 bases between. Germline lookup yields CDR1 MNHEY and CDR2 SVGAGI. CDR3 in DNA: TGTGCCAGCAGTCCCTCTCCGGTGGGAGTGGGTCTTAATGAGCAGTTCTTC. Translated, it gives CASSPSPVGVGLNEQFF.

The CDR3 nucleotides read TGTGCCAGCAGTTACCGGAAACTAAACTCCTACGAGCAGTACTTC. Protein product: CASSYRKLNSYEQYF. The rearrangement joins TRBV6-1 to TRBJ2-7; D is ambiguous. Germline V gene lookup returns CDR1 MNHNS and CDR2 SASEGT. With 5 bases removed from V and 0 bases from J, the gap between germline ends came to 14 bases. The CDR3 sequence is 15 residues long.

This clonotype was observed many times. The chain has TRBV20-1 and TRBJ2-7, with D perhaps matching TRBD2 (5 bases). Trimming stripped 2 bases from V and 3 bases from J, with 14 bases between. Germline loops: CDR1 DFQATT, CDR2 SNEGSKA (reference sequence). The CDR3 consists of 14 residues. This chain's CDR3 is CSARWRNSFYEQYF. In nucleotides, the CDR3 is TGCAGTGCTAGATGGAGGAACAGTTTCTACGAGCAGTACTTC.

This clonotype was picked up many times. J is TRBJ2-1 and V is TRBV7-6, with 9 bases matching TRBD2. The CDR3 length is 15 residues. V shed 3 bases and J 6 bases; nucleotides not matched to a gene: 6. Germline CDR1 SGHVS, CDR2 FNYEAQ. The CDR3 region is CASSFGGGAGNEQFF. In DNA form, the CDR3 reads TGTGCCAGCAGCTTTGGCGGGGGGGCCGGCAATGAGCAGTTCTTC.

The rearrangement links TRBV19 to TRBJ1-2; D ambiguous. The V end lost 9 bases, the J end lost 3 bases, and 14 bases lay between the germline ends. Germline V gene data show CDR1 as LNHDA and CDR2 as SQIVND (reference sequence). The CDR3 totals 13 residues. Here the CDR3 DNA reads TGTGCCAGCCACCGAGGATTCGACTATGGCTACACCTTC. This translates into CASHRGFDYGYTF.

Ten or more counts support this clonotype. The chain combines TRBV13 with TRBJ2-5; D gene unclear. V was shortened by 6 bases and J by 5 bases, with 10 bases between the two germline ends. The CDR3 covers 12 residues. Germline loops: CDR1 PRHDT, CDR2 FYEKMQ (reference sequence). The CDR3 sequence is CASSSSGETQYF. CDR3 in DNA: TGTGCCAGCAGTTCCTCCGGGGAGACCCAGTACTTC.

This rearrangement joins TRBV4-1 to TRBJ2-1; 13 nucleotides line up with TRBD2. Germline CDR1 MGHRA, CDR2 YSYEKL. The CDR3 has 16 residues. Germline trimming cut 2 bases from V and 8 bases from J; bases unmatched to any gene: 6. The CDR3 sequence is CASSQFTSGGADEQFF. Here the CDR3 DNA reads TGCGCCAGCAGCCAATTTACTAGCGGGGGGGCAGATGAGCAGTTCTTC.

This clonotype was found many times. The chain combines TRBV2 with TRBJ1-4; D possibly corresponds to TRBD1 (6 bases). Trimming pared 6 bases from V and 5 bases from J, leaving 16 bases between. Germline CDR1 reads SNHLY; CDR2 reads FYNNEI. The CDR3 contains 15 residues. The chain's CDR3 is CASRRLQGQNEKLFF. The CDR3, as DNA: TGTGCCAGCAGACGCCTACAGGGTCAGAATGAAAAACTGTTTTTT.

As regards this clonotype: At one of its ends the junction is not consistent with the germline gene, which may arise from a read error. The chain couples TRBV27 to TRBJ2-7; TRBD1 matches at 9 bases. The CDR3 runs to 14 residues. The germline V gene encodes CDR1 MNHEY and CDR2 SMNVEV (reference sequence). The CDR3 sequence is CASSFGTGSYVQYF. The CDR3 bases are TGTGCCAGCAGTTTCGGGACAGGGTCCTACGTGCAGTACTTC.

The chain combines TRBV20-1 with TRBJ2-1, with D possibly called TRBD1 or TRBD2 (5 bases each). The CDR3 is made up of 14 amino acids. Germline CDR1 and CDR2: DFQATT and SNEGSKA (reference sequence). V shed 7 bases and J shed 3 bases, with 16 bases lying between them. The CDR3: CSVGRGNSYNEQFF. DNA of the CDR3: TGCAGTGTGGGCCGGGGCAATAGCTACAATGAGCAGTTCTTC.

J is TRBJ2-3 and V is TRBV20-1, with 10 nucleotides matching TRBD2. With V trimmed by 3 bases and J by 2 bases, 2 bases remained unmatched. From germline, CDR1 is DFQATT and CDR2 SNEGSKA (reference sequence). The CDR3 is 14 amino acids. The CDR3 loop reads CSASSGGPTDTQYF. Here the CDR3 DNA reads TGCAGTGCTAGTAGCGGGGGGCCCACAGATACGCAGTATTTT.

This clonotype came up a few times. The chain employs TRBV5-4 and TRBJ2-7; D possibly matches TRBD1 or TRBD2 (6 bases each). CDR1 is SGHNT and CDR2 is YYREEE in the germline V gene (reference sequence). The length of the CDR3 is 15 residues. Trimming took off 4 bases at V and 4 bases at J, with 18 bases between the two ends. The CDR3 loop is CASSLEGGGRYEQYF. CDR3 DNA: TGTGCCAGCAGCCTCGAAGGGGGAGGCAGATACGAGCAGTACTTC.